The clone carrying this T cell receptor beta chain came up many times. This sample is part of a study of T cell repertoires in cytomegalovirus infection. Germline CDR1 is MNHEY and CDR2 is SVGEGT. V shed 1 base, J shed 0 bases, and the junction held 6 bases outside the gene matches. The CDR3 is 18 residues long. One entry per CDR3 protein results from TCRdb running MiXCR on the reads. The sample consists of under 150,000 distinct CDR3 sequences, almost 9% of them appearing once. Sequencing used PBMCs. The receptor was isolated from a human donor in good health (CMV status not recorded). Some clones in this sample may be carry-over from other donors' samples. The chain employs TRBV6-2 or TRBV6-3 and TRBJ2-1; 10 bases line up with TRBD2. CDR3: CASSYFSGGTSSYNEQFF. The DNA of the CDR3 is TGTGCCAGCAGTTACTTTAGCGGGGGGACGAGCTCCTACAATGAGCAGTTCTTC.